These T cell receptor beta chains were read from a single sample in a study of blood T cell repertoires in COVID-19. Assay: immunoSEQ multiplex PCR; the TCRdb copy retains only in-frame clones and omits some. Altogether tens of thousands of clones are present, 88% being singletons, with the ten largest covering about 21%. The source material was peripheral blood. The receptors come from a human donor in a cohort sampled during active COVID-19. CDR3s include the opening cysteine and the closing phenylalanine or tryptophan. D genes are given only for firm matches. Clone size is given for some rows only: seen once, a few or many times, or a class if the clone is expanded.

abundance | j_gene | d_gene | v_gene | CDR3nt | CDR3aa
NA | TRBJ2-5 | NA | TRBV30 | TGTGCCTGGAGTGTGGGACTCCAAGAGACCCAGTACTTC | CAWSVGLQETQYF
NA | TRBJ2-7 | TRBD2 | TRBV19 | TGTGCCAGTAGTTCTAGCGGGTACGAGCAGTACTTC | CASSSSGYEQYF
NA | TRBJ1-1 | NA | TRBV5-4 | TGTGCCAGCAGCTTATCCAGGGGCGACACTGAAGCTTTCTTT | CASSLSRGDTEAFF
NA | TRBJ1-5 | NA | TRBV12-2 | TGTGCAAGTCGCTCCTATTGTGTGGAGGGCTTGCAGCCCCAGCATTTT | CASRSYCVEGLQPQHF
NA | TRBJ1-3 | NA | TRBV6-5 | TGTGCCAGCAGTCCAGGGCCAATCTCTGGAAACACCATATATTTT | CASSPGPISGNTIYF
NA | TRBJ2-5 | NA | TRBV7-2 | TGTGCCAGCAGCTCCCATGCGACAGGAGTACGGGTAGAGACCCAGTACTTC | CASSSHATGVRVETQYF
NA | TRBJ1-5 | NA | TRBV21-1 | TGTGCCAGCAGCAAGAGAGGCGACAGGGAAAGGGGCAATCAGCCCCAGCATTTT | CASSKRGDRERGNQPQHF
NA | TRBJ2-1 | TRBD2 | TRBV10-3 | TGTGCCATCAGTGAGGCGGGAGTGGGTGGTGAGCAGTTCTTC | CAISEAGVGGEQFF
medium-sized | TRBJ2-7 | TRBD2 | TRBV7-2 | TGTGCCAGCAGCCCCCAGCGGGGTCATTACGAGCAGTACTTC | CASSPQRGHYEQYF
NA | TRBJ2-5 | NA | TRBV2 | TGTGCCAGCAGTACAAGGACAGTCCAAGAGACCCAGTACTTC | CASSTRTVQETQYF
NA | TRBJ2-3 | NA | TRBV2 | TGTGCCAGCATCAAACAGGGCCTCACCTTGGGGGATACGCAGTATTTT | CASIKQGLTLGDTQYF
few | TRBJ1-1 | NA | TRBV29-1 | TGCAGCGTTCAAGGGGCTACCACTGAAGCTTTCTTT | CSVQGATTEAFF
NA | TRBJ2-2 | TRBD2 | TRBV6-6 | TGTGCCAGCAGGCTACTAGCGGGAAACACCGGGGAGCTGTTTTTT | CASRLLAGNTGELFF
few | TRBJ1-4 | NA | TRBV27 | TGTGCCAGCAGTTTATTCCCAACGGCTAATGAAAAACTGTTTTTT | CASSLFPTANEKLFF
NA | TRBJ2-6 | NA | TRBV19 | TGTGCCAGTAGTACACGACAGACCTCTGGGGCCAACGTCCTGACTTTC | CASSTRQTSGANVLTF
NA | TRBJ2-7 | TRBD2 | TRBV12-3/TRBV12-4 | TGTGCCAGCAGTTTATGGCGGGGGGCCCCCAACTTC | CASSLWRGAPNF
NA | TRBJ2-3 | NA | TRBV6-5 | TGTGCCAGCCAGGTCCCTGGGAGCACAGATACGCAGTATTTT | CASQVPGSTDTQYF
NA | TRBJ2-5 | TRBD1 | TRBV7-9 | TGTGCCAGCAGCTTACATGGACAGGACCAAGAGACCCAGTACTTC | CASSLHGQDQETQYF
NA | TRBJ2-5 | NA | TRBV14 | TGTGCCAGCAGCCAACTTTGGACCCAGTACTTC | CASSQLWTQYF
NA | TRBJ1-3 | NA | TRBV4-1 | TGCGCCAGCAGCCAAGAGAGGACACAGGGAAACACCATATATTTT | CASSQERTQGNTIYF
NA | TRBJ1-4 | NA | TRBV6-5 | TGTGCCAGCAGCCTATCCGGACAGTCGCATGAAAAACTGTTTTTT | CASSLSGQSHEKLFF
NA | TRBJ2-2 | TRBD1 | TRBV3-1/TRBV3-2 | TGTGCCAGCAGCCGAACAGGGGTGGACACCGGGGAGCTGTTTTTT | CASSRTGVDTGELFF
NA | TRBJ2-1 | NA | TRBV11-3 | TGTGCCAGCAGTCTCGAGAGCTCCTACAATGAGCAGTTCTTC | CASSLESSYNEQFF
NA | TRBJ1-4 | NA | TRBV2 | TGTGCCAGCATTGGAGGACTCGCAACTAATGAAAAACTGTTTTTT | CASIGGLATNEKLFF
NA | TRBJ1-4 | NA | TRBV7-2 | TGTGCCAGCAGCCAGTCAGGCACCGGGGGAAAACTGTTTTTT | CASSQSGTGGKLFF
NA | TRBJ1-2 | TRBD1 | TRBV28 | TGTGCCAGCAGTGGACAGGGTCTGGGCTATGGCTACACCTTC | CASSGQGLGYGYTF
NA | TRBJ2-1 | TRBD2 | TRBV11-3 | TGTGCCAGCAGTCTGATAGCGGGAGGAGGGGTTAATGAGCAGTTCTTC | CASSLIAGGGVNEQFF
NA | TRBJ2-1 | TRBD2 | TRBV6-6 | TGTGCCAGCAGTTACTCCGGGGGAGGGAATGAGCAGTTCTTC | CASSYSGGGNEQFF
NA | TRBJ2-7 | NA | TRBV6-6 | TGTGCCAGCAGTTACTCGTTATCAACTGGGGGCCACGAGCAGTACTTC | CASSYSLSTGGHEQYF
NA | TRBJ2-5 | NA | TRBV9 | TGTGCCAGCAGCCCCTACAACAGGCGGTACCAAGAGACCCAGTACTTC | CASSPYNRRYQETQYF
NA | TRBJ1-1 | NA | TRBV3-1/TRBV3-2 | TGTGCCAGCAGCCAAGCCTGGAACACTGAAGCTTTCTTT | CASSQAWNTEAFF